Listed below are T cell receptor beta chains from one sample, sequenced in a study of CD8 T cells in ankylosing spondylitis. Using its own MiXCR run on the 5' RACE reads, TCRdb lists one record per CDR3 protein. The table records around 490,000 distinct CDR3 sequences, about 5.2% of them present only once. Specimen: blood, either unsorted or a sorted T cell fraction (not recorded which). These receptors were obtained from a male donor with ankylosing spondylitis. The CDR3 runs from the conserved cysteine through the conserved F or W. The D gene is left open where the match is weak. Clone size appears in some rows only: once, few, many, or a class for an expanded clone.

CDR3 DNA | CDR3 protein | clone size | D gene | J gene | V gene
TGTGCCAGCAGTCCAACAACTAATGAAAAACTGTTTTTT | CASSPTTNEKLFF | many | NA | TRBJ1-4 | TRBV28
TGTGCCAGCAGGTGGCAGCCACAGAACACTGAAGCTTTCTTT | CASRWQPQNTEAFF | many | NA | TRBJ1-1 | TRBV27
TGCAGTGCTAGAGATGCAGGGGCGTCTAGCAATCAGCCCCAGCATTTT | CSARDAGASSNQPQHF | many | NA | TRBJ1-5 | TRBV20-1
TGTGCCAGCAGCTTGCCCACAGGGGGCGCTGGGGCCAACGTCCTGACTTTC | CASSLPTGGAGANVLTF | NA | TRBD1 | TRBJ2-6 | TRBV7-3
TGTGCCAGCAGACGATCCGGGACAGGAAACACCGGGGAGCTGTTTTTT | CASRRSGTGNTGELFF | few | TRBD1 | TRBJ2-2 | TRBV6-2/TRBV6-3
TGTGCCAGCAGCTTGAGCGAAAACACCATATATTTT | CASSLSENTIYF | few | NA | TRBJ1-3 | TRBV5-5
TGTGCCAGCAGCTTCCACACTTCCTACGAGCAGTACTTC | CASSFHTSYEQYF | NA | NA | TRBJ2-7 | TRBV11-1
TGTGCCAGCAGCTTGCTATCCGGGGAGCTGTTTTTT | CASSLLSGELFF | many | NA | TRBJ2-2 | TRBV5-5
TGTGCCAGCAGCCTGGGGTTCCCCGGATCCTACAATGAGCAGTTCTTC | CASSLGFPGSYNEQFF | few | NA | TRBJ2-1 | TRBV28
TGTGCCAGCAGCCACATGACAGAGCCTGGGACCCAGTACTTC | CASSHMTEPGTQYF | many | NA | TRBJ2-5 | TRBV6-2/TRBV6-3
TGTGCCAGCAGCTCAGGGCCCAAAGAGACCCAGTACTTC | CASSSGPKETQYF | many | NA | TRBJ2-5 | TRBV5-6